One and the same sample provided the 16 T cell receptor beta chains below, sequenced in a study of CD8 T cells in Susac syndrome. Random hexamers were used to reverse transcribe an amount of about 0.45 to 1 ug RNA. TCRdb reprocessed the immunoSEQ multiplex PCR reads via MiXCR and lists one record per CDR3 protein. Of 150,000 to 200,000 distinct CDR3 sequences in the sample, roughly 94% are singletons; the top ten hold over 0.095%. The material sequenced was CD4+ T cells from PBMCs. These TCRs come from a human donor with Susac syndrome.

This chain uses TRBV12-3 or TRBV12-4 with TRBJ1-6, with 11 nucleotides matching TRBD1. The J segment lost 5 bases and the V segment lost 2 bases, leaving 5 bases of the junction unmatched. The CDR3 covers 17 residues. In DNA, the CDR3 is TGTGCCAGCAGTTTATGGGGACAGGGGGGTGATAATTCACCCCTCCACTTT. Translation: CASSLWGQGGDNSPLHF.

The V call is TRBV20-1, the J call TRBJ2-7; the D gene is possibly TRBD2 (6 bases). There are 14 residues in the CDR3. Germline assignment: CDR1 DFQATT and CDR2 SNEGSKA (reference sequence). V was trimmed by 1 base and J by 2 bases, leaving 12 bases between them. CDR3 DNA: TGCAGTGCTAGAGGAGGGGACTCCCCCTACGAGCAGTACTTC. Its protein product is CSARGGDSPYEQYF.

V usage is TRBV14 and J usage is TRBJ2-7, with 8 bases identical to TRBD1. This CDR3 is 15 amino acids long. Germline-derived CDR1 and CDR2 are SGHDN and FVKESK. The V and J ends lost 5 bases and 1 base, in that order; junction bases with no gene match: 7. The CDR3 is CASSSGQGGSYEQYF. The CDR3 coding sequence is TGTGCCAGCAGCTCCGGACAGGGTGGTTCCTACGAGCAGTACTTC.

The V call is TRBV18, the J call TRBJ2-7; 9 bases are a match to TRBD1. The V gene end was trimmed by 2 bases and the J gene end by 3 bases; junction bases not matched to a gene: 5. From germline, CDR1 is KGHSH and CDR2 LQKENI. This CDR3 comprises 15 residues. Written as DNA, the CDR3 is TGTGCCAGCTCACCAAGGACAGGGGATTTCTACGAGCAGTACTTC. This sequence encodes CASSPRTGDFYEQYF.

The J gene is TRBJ2-5, the V gene TRBV12-3 or TRBV12-4; D possibly uses TRBD1 or TRBD2 (6 bases each). Trimming took off 5 bases at V and 5 bases at J, with 15 bases between the two ends. The CDR3 spans 14 residues. The DNA for the CDR3 is TGTGCCAGCAGTACTGTAGGGGGGAGGGAGACCCAGTACTTC. Protein sequence: CASSTVGGRETQYF.

This chain uses TRBV15 with TRBJ2-6, with D perhaps being TRBD1 or TRBD2 (5 bases each). In germline, CDR1 is LNHNV, CDR2 YYDKDF (reference sequence). The V end lost 4 bases, the J end lost 0 bases, and 7 bases lay between the germline ends. The CDR3 runs to 15 residues. As DNA, the CDR3 is TGTGCCACCAGCACTGGGGGCTCTGGGGCCAACGTCCTGACTTTC. Translation gives CATSTGGSGANVLTF.

The chain combines TRBV5-1 with TRBJ2-1; maybe TRBD2 (5 bases). Germline V gene data show CDR1 as SGHRS and CDR2 as YFSETQ. Deletions cut 4 bases from V and 0 bases from J, with 14 bases between. The CDR3 extends over 16 amino acids. CDR3 residues: CASSPLSANSYNEQFF. As DNA, the CDR3 is TGCGCCAGCAGCCCTCTTAGCGCCAACTCCTACAATGAGCAGTTCTTC.

This sequence joins TRBV2 and TRBJ1-2; D unclear. Looked up from germline, CDR1 is SNHLY and CDR2 is FYNNEI. This CDR3 has 12 amino acids. Trimming left V 5 bases short and J 6 bases short, with 10 bases between. The CDR3 here is CASSPFSHGYTF. The CDR3 nucleotides are TGTGCCAGCAGTCCATTCTCTCATGGCTACACCTTC.

The V gene is TRBV12-3 or TRBV12-4, the J gene TRBJ1-3; D is ambiguous. Trimming removed 8 bases from V and 1 base from J, with 12 bases in between. CDR3 length: 14 residues. This CDR3 reads CASRSSVSGNTIYF. The CDR3 nucleotides are TGTGCCAGCCGATCCAGTGTTTCTGGAAACACCATATATTTT.

The rearrangement joins TRBV7-3 to TRBJ2-5; 7 nucleotides align to TRBD1. The CDR3 spans 15 residues. Germline V lookup: CDR1 SGHTA, CDR2 FQGTGA. V gave up 5 bases and J gave up 0 bases; unmatched junction bases: 6. CDR3 loop: CASSLGTDYQETQYF. The CDR3 DNA reads TGTGCCAGCAGCCTCGGGACAGACTACCAAGAGACCCAGTACTTC.

V gene TRBV30 combines with J gene TRBJ2-5; no reliable D call. V lost 2 bases, J lost 5 bases, and 3 bases lay in between. The CDR3 is made up of 10 amino acids. Germline V gives CDR1 GTSNPN, CDR2 SVGIG (reference sequence). CDR3 coding DNA: TGTGCCTGGAGTAGGGAGACCCAGTACTTC. Its translation is CAWSRETQYF. Based on the CDR3 plus reference TRBV30 and TRBJ2-5, the full variable domain is SQTIHQWPATLVQPVGSPLSLECTVEGTSNPNLYWYRQAAGRGLQLLFYSVGIGQISSEVPQNLSASRPQDRQFILSSKKLLLSDSGFYLCAWSRETQYFGPGTRLLVL.

The V and J genes are TRBV12-3 or TRBV12-4 and TRBJ2-3; D unclear. This CDR3 is 14 amino acids long. The V gene lost 5 bases and the J gene lost 0 bases, with 9 bases spanning the gap. The CDR3 loop reads CASSLTPSTDTQYF. CDR3 in DNA: TGTGCCAGCAGTCTAACACCTAGCACAGATACGCAGTATTTT.

The chain carries TRBV15 and TRBJ2-7, with 10 bases that match TRBD1. After removal of 4 bases from V and 0 bases from J, the junction contained 3 bases not matched to a gene. The CDR3 contains 15 residues. Germline CDR1 reads LNHNV; CDR2 reads YYDKDF (reference sequence). The CDR3 is CATSNRDRGSYEQYF. The CDR3 nucleotides read TGTGCCACCAGCAATAGGGACAGGGGCTCCTACGAGCAGTACTTC. Together with reference TRBV15 and TRBJ2-7, the CDR3 gives the full variable domain: DAMVIQNPRYQVTQFGKPVTLSCSQTLNHNVMYWYQQKSSQAPKLLFHYYDKDFNNEADTPDNFQSRRPNTSFCFLDIRSPGLGDTAMYLCATSNRDRGSYEQYFGPGTRLTVT.

The chain employs TRBV12-3 or TRBV12-4 and TRBJ2-7, with D hard to call. The CDR3 is made up of 13 amino acids. The V and J ends lost 7 bases and 5 bases respectively, with 15 bases between them. The CDR3 nucleotides read TGTGCCAGCACCATCCATAACCCCGACGAGCAGTACTTC. Protein product: CASTIHNPDEQYF.

J is TRBJ2-2 and V is TRBV20-1; TRBD1 matches 7 bases. Looked up from germline, CDR1 is DFQATT and CDR2 is SNEGSKA (reference sequence). CDR3 length: 15 amino acids. V lost 6 bases, J lost 3 bases, and 10 bases stayed unmatched. The CDR3 is CSASSGTGDTGELFF. The CDR3 nucleotides read TGCAGTGCCTCGAGCGGAACAGGGGACACCGGGGAGCTGTTTTTT.

The genes are TRBV15 and TRBJ2-4, with D possibly TRBD1 on 6 matching bases. V was cut by 4 bases and J by 7 bases, with 17 bases left in between. Germline-derived CDR1 and CDR2 are LNHNV and YYDKDF (reference sequence). The CDR3 has 15 amino acids. CDR3 residues: CATSTTGSIGNIQYF. The CDR3 DNA reads as TGTGCCACCAGCACGACAGGTTCGATTGGGAACATTCAGTACTTC.